The 27 T cell receptor beta chains below all came from one sample that was sequenced in a study of T cells in Graves' hyperthyroidism and ophthalmopathy. TCR beta CDR3 region amplification was performed from RNA transcripts. HTBI primers were the set used in a first-round RT-PCR of the TCR CDR3. TCRdb passed the multiplex PCR reads through MiXCR, listing each CDR3 protein once. The sample has about 640,000 distinct CDR3 sequences, 20% seen once. The specimen sequenced was blood. These receptor sequences come from a man in his thirties or forties with Graves' ophthalmopathy.

This clonotype was seen repeatedly, ten times or more. The rearrangement joins TRBV7-6 to TRBJ2-7; 7 positions agree with TRBD2. The CDR3 runs 17 residues. The V and J ends lost 2 bases and 0 bases, in that order; junction bases with no gene match: 10. CDR1 is SGHVS, CDR2 FNYEAQ, per germline. CDR3 DNA sequence: TGTGCCAGCAGCTTATCTGGCGGGAGAATGGGCTCCTACGAGCAGTACTTC. Protein: CASSLSGGRMGSYEQYF. The full variable domain, with the rest looked up from reference TRBV7-6 and TRBJ2-7, is GAGVSQSPRYKVTKRGQDVALRCDPISGHVSLYWYRQALGQGPEFLTYFNYEAQQDKSGLPNDRFSAERPEGSISTLTIQRTEQRDSAMYRCASSLSGGRMGSYEQYFGPGTRLTVT.

This rearrangement joins TRBV30 to TRBJ2-1; possibly TRBD2 for D (5 bases). V was shortened by 5 bases and J by 3 bases, with 17 bases between the two germline ends. CDR1 is GTSNPN and CDR2 is SVGIG in the germline V gene (reference sequence). The CDR3 spans 15 residues. The CDR3 spells CAWALRAAYYNEQFF. In DNA form, the CDR3 reads TGTGCCTGGGCCTTAAGAGCGGCGTACTACAATGAGCAGTTCTTC.

This clonotype was detected ten times or more. The J gene is TRBJ2-3, the V gene TRBV20-1; 8 bases align to TRBD2. There are 14 residues in the CDR3. Per germline, CDR1 DFQATT and CDR2 SNEGSKA (reference sequence). The ends lost 8 bases at V and 1 base at J; junction bases unmatched: 8. CDR3: CSSLAGGGTDTQYF. DNA for the CDR3: TGCAGTTCCCTAGCGGGTGGGGGCACAGATACGCAGTATTTT.

This clonotype was counted only a few times. V usage is TRBV20-1 and J usage is TRBJ2-3, with 9 bases matching TRBD2. CDR3 length: 17 residues. The V gene's germline CDR1 is DFQATT and CDR2 SNEGSKA (reference sequence). J gave up 2 bases and V 5 bases, and 14 bases lay outside the gene matches. CDR3 in DNA: TGCAGTGCTGCAACCGGGACTAGCTCTTTCGACACAGATACGCAGTATTTT. It is translated as CSAATGTSSFDTDTQYF.

The rearrangement links TRBV20-1 to TRBJ2-7; no definite D call. V lost 0 bases to trimming and J lost 0 bases, with 12 bases between them. Germline V gene lookup returns CDR1 DFQATT and CDR2 SNEGSKA (reference sequence). This CDR3 is built from 15 residues. The CDR3 DNA reads TGCAGTGCTAGAGATGAGGACGGGTACTCCTACGAGCAGTACTTC. Protein: CSARDEDGYSYEQYF.

V usage is TRBV20-1 and J usage is TRBJ2-3; TRBD2 matches 7 bases. J lost 0 bases, V lost 6 bases, and 9 bases had no gene match. CDR1 and CDR2 from the germline V gene are DFQATT and SNEGSKA (reference sequence). The CDR3 spans 15 residues. CDR3 loop: CSASRDYTSTDTQYF. The CDR3 coding sequence is TGCAGTGCAAGCCGGGACTACACTAGCACAGATACGCAGTATTTT.

The table lists this clonotype with a few counts. J is TRBJ2-7 and V is TRBV13; D remains unclear. Trimming shortened V by 3 bases and J by 5 bases, and 11 bases separated the two germline ends. The CDR3 consists of 13 residues. Germline V CDR1 and CDR2: PRHDT, FYEKMQ (reference sequence). CDR3 protein: CASSFAGTDEQYF. In DNA, the CDR3 is TGTGCCAGCAGCTTCGCCGGAACGGACGAGCAGTACTTC.

This clonotype was observed a few times. This CDR3 is CASSELAEQETQYF. CDR3 nucleotides: TGTGCCAGCAGTGAACTAGCGGAACAAGAGACCCAGTACTTC. This rearrangement joins TRBV25-1 to TRBJ2-5; 7 bases match TRBD2. Germline V lookup: CDR1 MGHDK, CDR2 SYGVNS. The ends lost 2 bases at V and 2 bases at J; junction bases unmatched: 2. The CDR3 consists of 14 residues.

V gene TRBV29-1 combines with J gene TRBJ2-7, with TRBD2 identical over 10 bases. The CDR3 has 18 amino acids. J gave up 3 bases and V 6 bases, and 20 bases lay outside the gene matches. Per the germline V gene, CDR1 is SQVTM and CDR2 is ANQGSEA. The CDR3 protein is CSVLGLARLGTWGYEQYF. The CDR3 DNA follows: TGCAGCGTCCTGGGACTAGCGCGATTGGGTACTTGGGGCTACGAGCAGTACTTC.

V usage is TRBV20-1 and J usage is TRBJ2-5; 7 bases are shared with TRBD1. After removal of 2 bases from V and 3 bases from J, the junction contained 12 bases not matched to a gene. Germline loops: CDR1 DFQATT, CDR2 SNEGSKA (reference sequence). The CDR3 contains 16 residues. The CDR3 nucleotides are TGCAGTGCTAGACGAGTTCGACAGGGAAAAAAAGAGACCCAGTACTTC. Amino acids: CSARRVRQGKKETQYF.

The rearrangement joins TRBV5-6 to TRBJ2-4, with a possible D match to TRBD2 (5 bases). The CDR3 runs to 14 residues. Between the trimmed V and J ends, which lost 0 bases and 8 bases, there was a span of 12 bases. CDR1 and CDR2 (germline): SGHDT, YYEEEE. DNA of the CDR3: TGTGCCAGCAGCTTGGAGAGGGAAGAAGACATTCAGTACTTC. Encoded protein: CASSLEREEDIQYF.

The chain has TRBV28 and TRBJ1-1, with D maybe TRBD1 (6 bases). The CDR3 spans 15 residues. Trimming pared 1 base from V and 4 bases from J, leaving 13 bases between. Germline V gene lookup returns CDR1 MDHEN and CDR2 SYDVKM. This CDR3 is CASSLFLTGPTEAFF. The DNA for the CDR3 is TGTGCCAGCAGTTTATTTCTGACAGGTCCCACTGAAGCTTTCTTT.

This clonotype was observed at least ten times. The genes are TRBV2 and TRBJ2-3; no definite D call. CDR3 length: 15 residues. The V end lost 3 bases, the J end lost 2 bases, and 12 bases lay between the germline ends. Germline V lookup: CDR1 SNHLY, CDR2 FYNNEI. CDR3 amino acids: CASSEMGSNTDTQYF. In DNA, the CDR3 is TGTGCCAGCAGTGAGATGGGGTCTAACACAGATACGCAGTATTTT.

Ten or more counts support this clonotype. V is TRBV6-1 and J is TRBJ2-2, with unresolved D. Germline V lookup: CDR1 MNHNS, CDR2 SASEGT. The CDR3 has 15 residues. With 6 bases removed from V and 1 base from J, the gap between germline ends came to 12 bases. CDR3 DNA: TGTGCCAGCAGCTCGTCTAGGGAGAACACCGGGGAGCTGTTTTTT. Amino acids: CASSSSRENTGELFF.

This clonotype showed up just a few times. The rearrangement links TRBV7-9 to TRBJ2-5; 7 bases are a match to TRBD2. There are 13 residues in the CDR3. Per germline, CDR1 SEHNR and CDR2 FQNEAQ (reference sequence). The junction had 5 bases not matched to a gene; V was cut back by 5 bases and J by 5 bases. CDR3 region: CASSGGDFETQYF. The CDR3 nucleotides are TGTGCCAGCAGCGGGGGGGACTTCGAGACCCAGTACTTC. Full variable domain (outside the CDR3, taken from reference TRBV7-9 and TRBJ2-5): DTGVSQNPRHKITKRGQNVTFRCDPISEHNRLYWYRQTLGQGPEFLTYFQNEAQLEKSRLLSDRFSAERPKGSFSTLEIQRTEQGDSAMYLCASSGGDFETQYFGPGTRLLVL.

This clonotype appeared a few times. The chain uses TRBV24-1 and TRBJ2-3; D gene uncertain. The V end was cut by 3 bases, the J end by 3 bases, with 18 bases between. This CDR3 contains 17 residues. Germline CDR1 KGHDR, CDR2 SFDVKD. The DNA for the CDR3 is TGTGCCACCAGTGATACAAAGTCCCAGAACCCGACAGATACGCAGTATTTT. Its protein is CATSDTKSQNPTDTQYF.

At least ten counts were recorded for this clonotype. This CDR3 reads CASSYQLGSRETQYF. CDR3 bases: TGTGCCAGCAGTTACCAATTGGGGAGTCGAGAGACCCAGTACTTC. The genes are TRBV6-1 and TRBJ2-5, with D possibly TRBD2 on 5 matching bases. V was trimmed by 5 bases and J by 4 bases, leaving 17 bases between them. This CDR3 comprises 15 residues. The V gene's germline CDR1 is MNHNS and CDR2 SASEGT.

This clonotype has at least ten counts. The chain combines TRBV5-1 with TRBJ1-1; D ambiguous. This CDR3 comprises 14 residues. Trimming took off 2 bases at V and 1 base at J, with 9 bases between the two ends. CDR1 and CDR2 (germline): SGHRS, YFSETQ. The CDR3 DNA reads as TGCGCCAGCAGCTTCGAGGTGACGAACACTGAAGCTTTCTTT. This sequence encodes CASSFEVTNTEAFF.

There are many counts of this clonotype. This chain joins TRBV12-3 or TRBV12-4 and TRBJ1-1; unclear D gene. V lost 7 bases, J lost 1 base, and 10 bases lay in between. The CDR3 extends over 13 amino acids. This CDR3 reads CASTLSTNTEAFF. The DNA for the CDR3 is TGTGCCAGCACCCTGTCCACGAACACTGAAGCTTTCTTT.

This clonotype was detected many times. The genes are TRBV20-1 and TRBJ1-5; weak D call: TRBD1 (6 bases). Germline V lookup: CDR1 DFQATT, CDR2 SNEGSKA (reference sequence). Trimming took 3 bases from V and 5 from J, leaving 14 bases between them. The CDR3 is made up of 14 amino acids. CDR3 sequence reads: CSASEGGSDQPQHF. CDR3 DNA sequence: TGCAGTGCTAGTGAGGGGGGGTCTGATCAGCCCCAGCATTTT.

There are a few counts of this clonotype. The gene calls are TRBV12-3 or TRBV12-4 and TRBJ2-4; 8 nucleotides line up with TRBD1. This CDR3 is built from 14 residues. With 5 bases clipped from V and 10 bases from J, the junction kept 10 bases outside the gene matches. The CDR3 spells CASSPQGADWIQYF. The CDR3 DNA sequence: TGTGCCAGCAGTCCCCAGGGGGCCGATTGGATTCAGTACTTC.

V gene TRBV7-2 combines with J gene TRBJ1-1, with a tentative D call TRBD1 (5 bases). There are 15 residues in the CDR3. Trimming removed 6 bases from V and 1 base from J, with 15 bases in between. Germline CDR1 is SGHTA and CDR2 is FQGNSA. CDR3 sequence (DNA): TGTGCCAGCAGTTGGGGGAGGCGGAAGAACACTGAAGCTTTCTTT. It is translated as CASSWGRRKNTEAFF.

The chain employs TRBV18 and TRBJ1-6, with 10 bases lining up with TRBD1. The ends lost 3 bases at V and 6 bases at J; junction bases unmatched: 8. This CDR3 comprises 17 residues. Germline V CDR1 and CDR2: KGHSH, LQKENI. CDR3 sequence (DNA): TGTGCCAGCTCACCCGCCGGGACAGGGGAGAGTAATTCACCCCTCCACTTT. This sequence encodes CASSPAGTGESNSPLHF.

The rearrangement links TRBV7-3 to TRBJ1-5; D is unresolved. Trimming removed 6 bases from V and 4 bases from J, with 19 bases in between. Germline lookup yields CDR1 SGHTA and CDR2 FQGTGA. The CDR3 has 16 residues. The DNA for the CDR3 is TGTGCCAGCAGTAAAAGCCCACTCGACAATAATCAGCCCCAGCATTTT. This translates into CASSKSPLDNNQPQHF. Using reference TRBV7-3 and TRBJ1-5 for the parts outside the CDR3, the full variable domain is GAGVSQTPSNKVTEKGKYVELRCDPISGHTALYWYRQSLGQGPEFLIYFQGTGAADDSGLPNDRFFAVRPEGSVSTLKIQRTERGDSAVYLCASSKSPLDNNQPQHFGDGTRLSIL.

This clonotype was recorded at least ten times. The chain joins TRBV28 to TRBJ1-2; 7 nucleotides match TRBD1. V trimming: 5 bases; J trimming: 8 bases; junction bases outside the gene matches: 14. Germline V lookup: CDR1 MDHEN, CDR2 SYDVKM. There are 15 residues in the CDR3. CDR3 protein: CASSGAGTEVRGYTF. CDR3 DNA: TGTGCCAGCAGTGGTGCAGGGACAGAGGTCAGAGGCTACACCTTC.

Details on this clonotype: One end of the junction fails to match germline, which may point to a read error. The V gene is TRBV5-1, the J gene TRBJ2-4, with 9 bases matching TRBD1. This CDR3 contains 13 residues. The germline gives CDR1 SGHRS, CDR2 YFSETQ. CDR3 nucleotides: TGTGCCAGCAGCTGGACAGGGGAGAACATTCAGTACTTC. Translated, it gives CASSWTGENIQYF.

J is TRBJ2-1 and V is TRBV3-1; D gene unclear. Looked up from germline, CDR1 is LGHDT and CDR2 is YNNKEL (reference sequence). Trimming took 3 bases from V and 3 from J, leaving 12 bases between them. The CDR3 is made up of 15 amino acids. CDR3 DNA: TGTGCCAGCAGCCAGGGGTCTAGTAGCTACAATGAGCAGTTCTTC. Protein sequence: CASSQGSSSYNEQFF.